The clone carrying this T cell receptor beta chain was seen ten or more times. As yet, its antigen is unknown. Every molecule of TCR cDNA had its own unique molecular identifier. MiXCR, applied by TCRdb to the 5' RACE reads, yields one record per CDR3 protein. The table has about 25,000 distinct CDR3 sequences, 5.5% to 7% seen once; the top ten hold 14%. This sample stems from a study of spatial heterogeneity in lung cancer. Findings and caveats of the study: Expanded tumor TCRs that were ubiquitous appeared in blood more at resection than follow-up.

The ends lost 6 bases at V and 7 bases at J; junction bases unmatched: 3. The CDR3 loop spans 12 amino acids. CDR1 ENHRY and CDR2 SYGVKD come from the germline V gene. Time point specified: sample taken at primary tumor resection. The authors sequenced whole RNA from tumor, nontumor lung or frozen PBMC without sorting. Samples came from about 72 TRACERx patients with untreated early-stage lung cancer. The source was PBMCs, collected at surgery. The rearrangement uses TRBV10-3 and TRBJ2-7; TRBD2 matches at 10 bases. This sequence originates from a male donor with early-stage non-small cell lung cancer. The CDR3 is CAISDSGREQYF. The CDR3 DNA follows: TGTGCCATCAGCGATAGCGGGAGGGAGCAGTACTTC.